A selection of T cell receptor beta chains follows, all from one sample in a study of human T cells and chemical hapten exposure. MiXCR, run by TCRdb on the RACE reads, gives a single entry per CDR3 protein. The sample has fewer than 300,000 distinct CDR3 sequences, 7% to 10% seen once; the top ten hold 2.3%. The starting material was whole blood, obtained in connection with sensitization to the hapten diphenylcyclopropenone (DPC). All receptors derive from a woman aged 40 to 50 with alopecia areata. Some clones in this sample may be carry-over from other donors' samples. Each CDR3 is given with its conserved first and last residue. The D gene is left open where the match is weak. Some rows mark clone size as missing; the rest say once, few, many or name a class of expanded clone.

clone_size	d_call	v_call	j_call	cdr3_aa	cdr3_nt
few	NA	TRBV27	TRBJ2-7	CASSPGTDYEQYF	TGTGCCAGCAGCCCCGGGACGGACTACGAGCAGTACTTC
NA	NA	TRBV12-3/TRBV12-4	TRBJ1-3	CASRQAPSGNTIYF	TGTGCCAGCAGGCAGGCCCCCTCTGGAAACACCATATATTTT
few	TRBD1	TRBV5-1	TRBJ1-1	CASTSTGFDTEAFF	TGCGCCAGCACTTCGACAGGGTTTGACACTGAAGCTTTCTTT
many	NA	TRBV9	TRBJ2-6	CASSAGTTSGANVLTF	TGTGCCAGCAGCGCCGGGACAACCTCTGGGGCCAACGTCCTGACTTTC
many	NA	TRBV20-1	TRBJ1-1	CSASGRWGLNTEAFF	TGCAGTGCTAGCGGTAGATGGGGACTAAACACTGAAGCTTTCTTT
NA	NA	TRBV2	TRBJ1-5	CASSVGGPKQPQHF	TGTGCCAGCAGTGTAGGCGGGCCGAAACAGCCCCAGCATTTT
NA	NA	TRBV18	TRBJ2-1	CASSPSTLYNEQFF	TGTGCCAGCTCACCCTCGACACTTTACAATGAGCAGTTCTTC
few	NA	TRBV7-2	TRBJ1-1	CASSLERGALPTEAFF	TGTGCCAGCAGCTTAGAGCGGGGGGCGCTTCCCACTGAAGCTTTCTTT
many	TRBD1	TRBV7-9	TRBJ2-5	CASSSGQGQETQYF	TGTGCCAGCAGCTCCGGACAGGGGCAAGAGACCCAGTACTTC
NA	TRBD1	TRBV5-1	TRBJ1-4	CASSPNRGSEKLFF	TGCGCCAGCAGCCCGAACAGGGGTAGTGAAAAACTGTTTTTT
few	TRBD1	TRBV28	TRBJ1-6	CASRAGTGNSPLHF	TGTGCCAGCAGGGCCGGGACAGGGAATTCACCCCTCCACTTT
few	NA	TRBV7-2	TRBJ2-1	CASSSPPRLGSSYNEQFF	TGTGCCAGCAGCTCACCCCCTCGACTGGGAAGCTCCTACAATGAGCAGTTCTTC
many	NA	TRBV7-2	TRBJ1-5	CASSSFGGNQPQHF	TGTGCCAGCAGCTCCTTTGGGGGCAATCAGCCCCAGCATTTT
many	NA	TRBV20-1	TRBJ1-6	CSAATLDSGSPLHF	TGCAGTGCTGCCACTCTGGATTCTGGCTCACCCCTCCACTTT
many	NA	TRBV7-6	TRBJ2-2	CASTSANTGELFF	TGTGCCAGCACTAGCGCGAACACCGGGGAGCTGTTTTTT
few	TRBD1	TRBV5-1	TRBJ2-5	CASSVDGTVETQYF	TGCGCCAGCAGCGTGGACGGGACAGTAGAGACCCAGTACTTC
many	NA	TRBV6-1	TRBJ1-5	CASSAGVSNQPQHF	TGTGCCAGCAGTGCCGGGGTTAGCAATCAGCCCCAGCATTTT
few	NA	TRBV29-1	TRBJ2-3	CSVQGLTDTQYF	TGCAGCGTTCAGGGACTTACAGATACGCAGTATTTT
few	TRBD2	TRBV4-3	TRBJ2-7	CASLPGLAGEQYF	TGCGCCAGCTTACCCGGACTAGCGGGCGAGCAGTACTTC
few	NA	TRBV20-1	TRBJ2-1	CSVRGVNYNEQFF	TGCAGTGTAAGGGGAGTGAACTACAATGAGCAGTTCTTC
NA	NA	TRBV12-3/TRBV12-4	TRBJ1-2	CASSPGLGYTF	TGTGCCAGCAGCCCGGGCCTTGGCTACACCTTC
few	NA	TRBV11-2	TRBJ1-4	CASSPGTRNEKLFF	TGTGCCAGCAGTCCCGGGACTCGGAATGAAAAACTGTTTTTT
NA	NA	TRBV7-9	TRBJ2-7	CASSDGYRDNSYEQYF	TGTGCCAGCAGCGATGGGTACCGGGACAACTCCTACGAGCAGTACTTC
few	TRBD1	TRBV18	TRBJ2-3	CASSPGTGVTDTQYF	TGTGCCAGCTCACCAGGGACAGGGGTCACAGATACGCAGTATTTT
NA	TRBD2	TRBV10-3	TRBJ2-7	CAISEVKRGGSYEQYF	TGTGCCATCAGTGAGGTCAAGCGGGGGGGCTCCTACGAGCAGTACTTC
many	NA	TRBV18	TRBJ1-1	CASSPGGNTEAFF	TGTGCCAGCAGTCCCGGGGGGAACACTGAAGCTTTCTTT
many	NA	TRBV18	TRBJ2-7	CASSPPGVPYEQYF	TGTGCCAGCTCACCACCCGGGGTGCCCTACGAGCAGTACTTC
once	NA	TRBV6-5	TRBJ2-7	CASSYRRDEGYEQYF	TGTGCCAGCAGTTACCGCCGGGACGAAGGCTACGAGCAGTACTTC
few	TRBD1	TRBV6-1	TRBJ2-7	CASIHRDRAYEQYF	TGTGCCAGCATCCACCGGGACAGGGCCTACGAGCAGTACTTC
few	TRBD1	TRBV6-5	TRBJ2-7	CASSSLGTGYDEQYF	TGTGCCAGCAGTTCCCTAGGGACAGGGTATGACGAGCAGTACTTC
NA	NA	TRBV15	TRBJ2-7	CATSTRGYEQYF	TGTGCCACCAGCACAAGGGGGTACGAGCAGTACTTC
NA	NA	TRBV28	TRBJ2-1	CASSLPSGSRDEQFF	TGTGCCAGCAGTTTACCCTCCGGGAGCAGGGATGAGCAGTTCTTC
NA	NA	TRBV7-3	TRBJ1-1	CASSSWEGGEAFF	TGTGCCAGCAGTTCCTGGGAGGGTGGTGAAGCTTTCTTT
NA	NA	TRBV11-1	TRBJ1-3	CASSLGANSGNTIYF	TGTGCCAGCAGCTTGGGAGCGAACTCTGGAAACACCATATATTTT
NA	NA	TRBV14	TRBJ2-1	CASSPGGEQFF	TGTGCCAGCAGCCCCGGAGGTGAGCAGTTCTTC
few	NA	TRBV20-1	TRBJ2-1	CSASRTERHEQFF	TGCAGTGCTTCTCGGACCGAGAGGCATGAGCAGTTCTTC
few	TRBD2	TRBV12-3/TRBV12-4	TRBJ2-3	CASSSGTTEAHF	TGTGCCAGCAGTTCCGGGACTACCGAGGCCCATTTT
few	NA	TRBV6-1	TRBJ2-3	CASSPTGNTDTQYF	TGTGCCAGCAGCCCAACAGGAAACACAGATACGCAGTATTTT
NA	TRBD1	TRBV29-1	TRBJ2-7	CSVERTGGLPEQYF	TGCAGCGTTGAGCGGACAGGGGGGTTGCCGGAGCAGTACTTC
few	TRBD1	TRBV6-2/TRBV6-3	TRBJ2-1	CASSYPTTGVSSYNEQFF	TGTGCCAGCAGTTACCCTACAACAGGGGTTTCCTCCTACAATGAGCAGTTCTTC
NA	NA	TRBV12-3/TRBV12-4	TRBJ1-6	CASSSYGGDYSPLHF	TGTGCCAGCAGTTCCTACGGGGGGGACTATTCACCCCTCCACTTT
few	NA	TRBV20-1	TRBJ2-1	CSARDSRVAYNEQFF	TGCAGTGCTAGAGATTCGAGAGTGGCCTACAATGAGCAGTTCTTC
NA	TRBD2	TRBV12-3/TRBV12-4	TRBJ2-5	CASSYSSGKETQYF	TGTGCCAGCAGTTACTCTAGCGGGAAGGAGACCCAGTACTTC
NA	NA	TRBV7-9	TRBJ2-7	CASSLEGGPTYEQYF	TGTGCCAGCAGCTTAGAAGGAGGGCCGACCTACGAGCAGTACTTC
many	NA	TRBV28	TRBJ2-7	CASARDTYEQYF	TGTGCCAGCGCGAGGGATACCTACGAGCAGTACTTC
few	TRBD2	TRBV19	TRBJ2-5	CASSIVGASGQETQYF	TGTGCCAGTAGTATAGTTGGGGCTAGCGGCCAAGAGACCCAGTACTTC
few	TRBD1	TRBV20-1	TRBJ2-7	CSAPPPGQGFYEQYF	TGCAGTGCCCCTCCACCGGGACAGGGGTTCTACGAGCAGTACTTC
few	TRBD1	TRBV4-3	TRBJ2-5	CASSQGTGGLIDGETQYF	TGCGCCAGCAGCCAGGGGACAGGGGGCCTGATAGATGGAGAGACCCAGTACTTC
few	TRBD1	TRBV7-8	TRBJ2-1	CASSLESGGHNEQFF	TGTGCCAGCAGCTTAGAGTCAGGGGGCCACAATGAGCAGTTCTTC
few	NA	TRBV6-1	TRBJ2-2	CASSEKRLSTGELFF	TGTGCCAGCAGTGAAAAGAGACTCAGTACCGGGGAGCTGTTTTTT
NA	TRBD2	TRBV7-9	TRBJ2-1	CASSLAPSAGGYNEQFF	TGTGCCAGCAGCTTAGCACCCAGTGCGGGAGGGTACAATGAGCAGTTCTTC
NA	NA	TRBV12-3/TRBV12-4	TRBJ2-2	CASRSGGANTGELFF	TGTGCCAGCAGGTCAGGGGGGGCGAACACCGGGGAGCTGTTTTTT
few	TRBD2	TRBV6-2/TRBV6-3	TRBJ2-1	CASSSPTSGAYNEQFF	TGTGCCAGCAGTTCCCCCACTAGCGGGGCCTACAATGAGCAGTTCTTC